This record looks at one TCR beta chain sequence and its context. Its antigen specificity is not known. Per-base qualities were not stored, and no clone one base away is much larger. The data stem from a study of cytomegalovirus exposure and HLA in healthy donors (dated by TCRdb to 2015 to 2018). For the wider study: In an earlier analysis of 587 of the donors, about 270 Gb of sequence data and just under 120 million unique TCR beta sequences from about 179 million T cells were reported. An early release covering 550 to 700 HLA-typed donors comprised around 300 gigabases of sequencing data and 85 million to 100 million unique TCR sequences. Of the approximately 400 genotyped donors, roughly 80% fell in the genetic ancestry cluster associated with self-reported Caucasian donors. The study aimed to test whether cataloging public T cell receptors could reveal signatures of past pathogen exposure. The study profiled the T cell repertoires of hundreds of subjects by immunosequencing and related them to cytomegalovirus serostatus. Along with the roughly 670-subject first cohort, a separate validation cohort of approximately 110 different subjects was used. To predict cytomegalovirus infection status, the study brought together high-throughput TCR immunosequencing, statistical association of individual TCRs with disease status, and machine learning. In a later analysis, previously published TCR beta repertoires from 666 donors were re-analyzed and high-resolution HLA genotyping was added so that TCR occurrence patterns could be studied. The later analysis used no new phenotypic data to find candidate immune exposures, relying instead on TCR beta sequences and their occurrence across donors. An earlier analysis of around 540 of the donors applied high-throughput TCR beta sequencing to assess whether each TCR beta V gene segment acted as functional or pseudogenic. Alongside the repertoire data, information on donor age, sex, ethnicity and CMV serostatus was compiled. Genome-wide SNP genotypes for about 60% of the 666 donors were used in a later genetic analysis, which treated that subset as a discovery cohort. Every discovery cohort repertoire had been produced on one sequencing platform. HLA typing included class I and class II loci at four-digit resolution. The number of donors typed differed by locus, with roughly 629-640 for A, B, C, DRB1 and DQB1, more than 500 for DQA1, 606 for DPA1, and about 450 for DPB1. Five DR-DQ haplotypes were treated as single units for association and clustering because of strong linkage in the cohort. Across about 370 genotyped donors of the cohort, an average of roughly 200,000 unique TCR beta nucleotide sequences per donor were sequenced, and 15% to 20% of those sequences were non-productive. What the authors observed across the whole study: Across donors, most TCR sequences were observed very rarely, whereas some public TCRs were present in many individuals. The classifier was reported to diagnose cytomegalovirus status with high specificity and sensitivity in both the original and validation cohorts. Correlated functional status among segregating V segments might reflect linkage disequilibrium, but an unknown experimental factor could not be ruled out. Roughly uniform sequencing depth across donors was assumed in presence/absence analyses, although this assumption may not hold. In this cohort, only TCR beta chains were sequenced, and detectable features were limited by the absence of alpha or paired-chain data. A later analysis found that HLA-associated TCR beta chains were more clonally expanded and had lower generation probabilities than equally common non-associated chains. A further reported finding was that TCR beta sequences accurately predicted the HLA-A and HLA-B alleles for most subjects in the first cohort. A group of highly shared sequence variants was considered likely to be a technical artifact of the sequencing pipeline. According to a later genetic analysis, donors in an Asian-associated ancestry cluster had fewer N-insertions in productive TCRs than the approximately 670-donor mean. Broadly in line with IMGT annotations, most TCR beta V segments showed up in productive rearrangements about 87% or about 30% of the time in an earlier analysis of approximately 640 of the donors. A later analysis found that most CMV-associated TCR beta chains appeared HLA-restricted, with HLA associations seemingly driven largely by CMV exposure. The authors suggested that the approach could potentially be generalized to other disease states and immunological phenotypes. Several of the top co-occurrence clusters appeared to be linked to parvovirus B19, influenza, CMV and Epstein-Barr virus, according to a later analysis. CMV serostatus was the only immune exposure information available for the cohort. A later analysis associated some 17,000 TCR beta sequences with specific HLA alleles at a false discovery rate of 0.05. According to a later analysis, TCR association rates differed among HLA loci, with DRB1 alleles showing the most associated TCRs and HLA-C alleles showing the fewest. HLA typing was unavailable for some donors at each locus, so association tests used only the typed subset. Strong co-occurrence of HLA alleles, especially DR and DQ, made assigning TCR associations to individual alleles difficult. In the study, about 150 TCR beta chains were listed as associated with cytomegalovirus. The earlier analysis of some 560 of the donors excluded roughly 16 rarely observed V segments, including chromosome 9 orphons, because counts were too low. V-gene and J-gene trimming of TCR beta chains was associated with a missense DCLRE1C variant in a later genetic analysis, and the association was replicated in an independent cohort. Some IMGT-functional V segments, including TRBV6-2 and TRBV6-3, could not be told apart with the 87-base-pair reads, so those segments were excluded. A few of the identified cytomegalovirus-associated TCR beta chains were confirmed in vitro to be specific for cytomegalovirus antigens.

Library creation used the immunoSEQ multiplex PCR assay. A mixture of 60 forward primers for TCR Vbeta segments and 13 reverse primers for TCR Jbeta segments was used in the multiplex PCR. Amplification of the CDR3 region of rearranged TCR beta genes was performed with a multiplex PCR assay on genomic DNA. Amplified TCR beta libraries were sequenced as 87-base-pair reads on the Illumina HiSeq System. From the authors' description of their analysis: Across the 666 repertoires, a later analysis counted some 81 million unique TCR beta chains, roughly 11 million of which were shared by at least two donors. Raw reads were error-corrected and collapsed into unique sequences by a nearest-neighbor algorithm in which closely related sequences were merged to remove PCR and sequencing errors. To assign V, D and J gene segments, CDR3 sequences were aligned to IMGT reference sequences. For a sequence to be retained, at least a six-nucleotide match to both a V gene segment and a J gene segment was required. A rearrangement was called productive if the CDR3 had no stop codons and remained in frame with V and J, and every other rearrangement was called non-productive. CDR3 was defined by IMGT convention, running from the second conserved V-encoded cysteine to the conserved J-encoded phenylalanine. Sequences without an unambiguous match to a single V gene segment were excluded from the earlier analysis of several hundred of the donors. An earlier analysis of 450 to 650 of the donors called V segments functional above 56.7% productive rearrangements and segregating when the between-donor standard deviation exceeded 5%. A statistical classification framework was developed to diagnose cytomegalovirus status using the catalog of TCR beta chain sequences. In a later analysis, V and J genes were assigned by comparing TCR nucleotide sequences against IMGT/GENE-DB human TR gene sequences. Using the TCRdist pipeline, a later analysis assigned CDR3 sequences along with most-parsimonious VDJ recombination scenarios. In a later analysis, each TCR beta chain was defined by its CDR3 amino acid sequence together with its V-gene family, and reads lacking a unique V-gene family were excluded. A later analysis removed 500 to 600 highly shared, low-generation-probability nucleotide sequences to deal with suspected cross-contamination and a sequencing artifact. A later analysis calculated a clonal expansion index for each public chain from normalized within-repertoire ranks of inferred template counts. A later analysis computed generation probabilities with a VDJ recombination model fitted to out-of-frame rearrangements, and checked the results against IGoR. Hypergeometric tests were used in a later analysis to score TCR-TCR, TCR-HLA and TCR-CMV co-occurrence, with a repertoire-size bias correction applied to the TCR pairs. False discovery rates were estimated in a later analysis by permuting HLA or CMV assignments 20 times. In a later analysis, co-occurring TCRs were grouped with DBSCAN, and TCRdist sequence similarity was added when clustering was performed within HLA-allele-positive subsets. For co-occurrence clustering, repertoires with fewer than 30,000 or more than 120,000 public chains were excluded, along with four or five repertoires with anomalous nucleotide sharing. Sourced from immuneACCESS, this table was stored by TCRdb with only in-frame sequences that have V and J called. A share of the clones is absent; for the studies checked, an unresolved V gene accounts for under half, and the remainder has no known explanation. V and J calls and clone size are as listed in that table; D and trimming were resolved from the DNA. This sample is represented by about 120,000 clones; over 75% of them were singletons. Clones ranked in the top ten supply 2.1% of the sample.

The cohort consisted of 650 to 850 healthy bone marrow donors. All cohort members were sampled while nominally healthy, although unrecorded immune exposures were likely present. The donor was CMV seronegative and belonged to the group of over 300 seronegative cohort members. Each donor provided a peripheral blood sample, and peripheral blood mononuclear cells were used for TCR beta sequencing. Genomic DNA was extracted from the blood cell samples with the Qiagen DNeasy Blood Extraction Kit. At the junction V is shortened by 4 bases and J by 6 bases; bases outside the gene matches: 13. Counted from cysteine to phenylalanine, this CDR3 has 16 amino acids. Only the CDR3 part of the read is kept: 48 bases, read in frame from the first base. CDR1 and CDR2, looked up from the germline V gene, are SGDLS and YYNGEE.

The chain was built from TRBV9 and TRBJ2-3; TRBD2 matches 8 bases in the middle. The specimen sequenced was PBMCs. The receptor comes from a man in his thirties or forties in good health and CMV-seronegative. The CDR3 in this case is CASSTNGLAVRDTQYF. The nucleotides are TGTGCCAGCAGCACTAATGGACTAGCCGTGCGGGATACGCAGTATTTT.